This TCR beta chain was sequenced for a study of blood T cell repertoires in COVID-19. The assay was immunoSEQ multiplex PCR, and TCRdb's table has in-frame clones only and misses some. The repertoire holds some 270,000 clones, with 89% as singletons. The CDR3 runs 14 residues. Germline loops: CDR1 SNHLY, CDR2 FYNNEI. V shed 5 bases and J shed 7 bases, with 14 bases lying between them. V and J are TRBV2 and TRBJ2-2, with D possibly TRBD1 on 6 matching bases. The receptor comes from a woman aged 40 to 50 who had recovered from COVID-19. Sequencing was done on a sample of PBMCs or T cells enriched from blood (not recorded which). CDR3 in amino acids: CASSRDIRDGELFF. The CDR3 coding sequence is TGTGCCAGCAGTAGGGACATACGTGACGGGGAGCTGTTTTTT.